This TCR beta chain was captured by sequencing in a study of post-analysis software for immune sequencing data. Points on this clonotype: Its antigen is unidentified.

Whole-study findings and limits: Significantly lower normalized Chao1 diversity was seen in multiple sclerosis patients than in controls. With F measure, samples from one preparation batch clustered together strongly. Included in a set of roughly five TRBV segments more frequent in patients than controls were TRBV5-6, TRBV5-1 and TRBV20-1.

The V and J ends lost 0 bases and 5 bases respectively, with 8 bases between them. The CDR3 runs 13 residues. The germline V gene has CDR1 SGHRS and CDR2 YFSETQ. Unique molecular identifiers featured in each of the TCR beta cDNA libraries. TCRdb used MiXCR to reprocess the PCR reads, holding one entry per CDR3 protein. In the table there are 650,000 to 900,000 distinct CDR3 sequences, more than 45% of which are singletons. This chain links TRBV5-1 with TRBJ2-5; D is uncertain. What was sequenced was blood. The clonotype comes from a girl between 10 and 17 years old with multiple sclerosis. In DNA, the CDR3 is TGCGCCAGCAGCTTGGAGCAGGTGGAGACCCAGTACTTC. Amino acid sequence: CASSLEQVETQYF.